Sequencing of this TCR beta chain was carried out in a study of regulatory T cells in long-lasting Graves disease. Study observations and caveats: TRBV28, TRBJ1-2 and TRBJ2-5 emerged as the favored segments in persistent disease.

This sample's time point: persistent/refractory GD, antithyroid drugs over 5 years with positive TRAb. Isolated PBMC RNA provided the starting material for the TCR library. Germline CDR1 reads DFQATT; CDR2 reads SNEGSKA (reference sequence). Trimming pared 3 bases from V and 5 bases from J, leaving 11 bases between. The CDR3 has 13 residues. This clonotype was seen a handful of times. Its antigen remains unidentified. According to the study, TCR beta libraries were built with iRepertoire HTBI primers and CDR3-region Arm-PCR. TCRdb re-called the multiplex PCR reads with MiXCR, one entry per CDR3 protein. The table lists 400,000 to 450,000 distinct CDR3 sequences, around 22% of them singletons.

The clonotype originates from a female donor with Graves disease. V usage is TRBV20-1 and J usage is TRBJ1-5; D might be TRBD1 (6 bases). Sequences were derived from peripheral blood mononuclear cells (PBMCs), sampled when the disease was refractory, from a patient treated with antithyroid drugs. The CDR3 reads CSASIQGDQPQHF. CDR3 bases: TGCAGTGCTAGTATACAGGGAGATCAGCCCCAGCATTTT.